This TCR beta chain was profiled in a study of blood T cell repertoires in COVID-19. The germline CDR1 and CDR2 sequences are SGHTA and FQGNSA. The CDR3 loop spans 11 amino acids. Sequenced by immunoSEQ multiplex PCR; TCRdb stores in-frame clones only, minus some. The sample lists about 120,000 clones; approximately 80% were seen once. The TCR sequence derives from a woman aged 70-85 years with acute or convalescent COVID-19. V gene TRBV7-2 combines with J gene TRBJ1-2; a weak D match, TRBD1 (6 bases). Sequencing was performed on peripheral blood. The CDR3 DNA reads TGTGTCTCGGGGGGCGACTATGGCTACACCTTC. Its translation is CVSGGDYGYTF.